This TCR beta chain was retrieved from a study of T cells expressing NK-cell markers. Turning to the study itself: The sequencing cohort of eight donors included seven HCMV-seropositive individuals and one seronegative individual.

The CDR3 runs to 14 residues. From germline, CDR1 is SGHDN and CDR2 FVKESK. Following a re-call of the 5' RACE reads, TCRdb has one entry per CDR3 protein and lacks DNA. This sample's clone table lists some 150,000 distinct CDR3 sequences. Specimen: blood T cells: a sorted CD56 or NKG2C T cell subset, CD4+ or CD8+ T cells, or bulk PBMC T cells (not recorded which). J is TRBJ2-7 and V is TRBV14. The sequence was obtained from a man aged 18 to 30 in good health. The CDR3 protein is CASSQLQRSAEQYF. Complete variable domain (other parts from reference TRBV14 and TRBJ2-7): EAGVTQFPSHSVIEKGQTVTLRCDPISGHDNLYWYRRVMGKEIKFLLHFVKESKQDESGMPNNRFLAERTGGTYSTLKVQPAELEDSGVYFCASSQLQRSAEQYFGPGTRLTVT.